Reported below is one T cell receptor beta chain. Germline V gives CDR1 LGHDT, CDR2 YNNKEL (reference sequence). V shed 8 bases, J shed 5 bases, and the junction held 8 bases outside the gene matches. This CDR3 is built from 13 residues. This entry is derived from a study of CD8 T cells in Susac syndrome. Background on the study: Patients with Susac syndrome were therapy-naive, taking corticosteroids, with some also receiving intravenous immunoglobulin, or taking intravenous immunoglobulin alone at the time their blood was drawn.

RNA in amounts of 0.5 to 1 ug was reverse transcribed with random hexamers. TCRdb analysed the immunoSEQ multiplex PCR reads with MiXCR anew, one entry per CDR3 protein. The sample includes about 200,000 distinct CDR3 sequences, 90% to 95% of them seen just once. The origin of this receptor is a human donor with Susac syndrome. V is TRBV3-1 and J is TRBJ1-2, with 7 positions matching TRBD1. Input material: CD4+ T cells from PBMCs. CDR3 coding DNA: TGTGCCAGCGAAGGGGGCCCTCGATATGGCTACACCTTC. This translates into CASEGGPRYGYTF.